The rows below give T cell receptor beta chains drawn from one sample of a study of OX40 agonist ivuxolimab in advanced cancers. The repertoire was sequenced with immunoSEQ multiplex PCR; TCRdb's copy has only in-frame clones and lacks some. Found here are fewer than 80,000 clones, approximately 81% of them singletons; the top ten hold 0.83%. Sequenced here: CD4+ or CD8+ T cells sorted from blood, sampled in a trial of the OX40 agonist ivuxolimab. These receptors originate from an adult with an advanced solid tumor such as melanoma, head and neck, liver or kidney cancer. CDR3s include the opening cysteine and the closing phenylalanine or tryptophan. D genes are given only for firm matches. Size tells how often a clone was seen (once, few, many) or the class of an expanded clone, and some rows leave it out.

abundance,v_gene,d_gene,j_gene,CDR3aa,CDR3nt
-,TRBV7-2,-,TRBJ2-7,CASSLGASFSFYEQYF,TGTGCCAGCAGCTTAGGGGCTAGCTTTTCGTTCTACGAGCAGTACTTC
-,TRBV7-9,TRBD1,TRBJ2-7,CASSAGTGGSNEQYF,TGTGCCAGCAGCGCCGGGACAGGGGGATCAAACGAGCAGTACTTC
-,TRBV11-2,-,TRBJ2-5,CASGRPGVGQETQYF,TGTGCCAGCGGTAGGCCGGGGGTGGGCCAAGAGACCCAGTACTTC
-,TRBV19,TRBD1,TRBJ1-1,CASHEDRTNTEAFF,TGTGCCAGTCACGAGGACAGGACGAACACTGAAGCTTTCTTT
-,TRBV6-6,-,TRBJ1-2,CASSREGNYGYTF,TGTGCCAGCAGTCGTGAGGGGAACTATGGCTACACCTTC
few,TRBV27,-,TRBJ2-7,CASSLTGVAYEQYF,TGTGCCAGCAGTTTGACAGGCGTAGCGTACGAGCAGTACTTC
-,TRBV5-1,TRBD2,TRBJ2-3,CASSLAKVASGYTDTQYF,TGCGCCAGCAGCTTGGCCAAGGTGGCTAGCGGCTACACAGATACGCAGTATTTT
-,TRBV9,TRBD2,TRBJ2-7,CASSGGLAGEYEQYF,TGTGCCAGCAGCGGGGGACTAGCGGGAGAGTACGAGCAGTACTTC
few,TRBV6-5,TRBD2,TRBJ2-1,CASSYMGGEQFF,TGTGCCAGCAGTTACATGGGAGGGGAGCAGTTCTTC
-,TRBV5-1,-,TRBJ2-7,CASSWDITYEQYF,TGCGCCAGCAGCTGGGACATTACCTACGAGCAGTACTTC
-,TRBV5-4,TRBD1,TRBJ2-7,CASSPQDRVSSEQYF,TGTGCCAGCAGCCCCCAGGACAGGGTAAGCTCCGAGCAGTACTTC
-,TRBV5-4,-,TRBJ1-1,CASSLASSLVMNTEAFF,TGTGCCAGCAGCTTGGCCAGCTCTCTCGTCATGAACACTGAAGCTTTCTTT
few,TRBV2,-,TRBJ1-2,CASTRLSYGYTF,TGTGCCAGCACCCGGTTGAGCTATGGCTACACCTTC